A selection of T cell receptor beta chains follows, all from one sample in a study of cytomegalovirus exposure and HLA in healthy donors. Generated by immunoSEQ multiplex PCR, the TCRdb table keeps only in-frame clones and is missing some. The sample shows around 120,000 clones, around two thirds of them seen only once. Specimen: PBMCs. The source of these receptors is a human donor in good health. Each CDR3 is given with its conserved first and last residue. Each record gives: J gene, clone size, D gene, V gene, CDR3 DNA, CDR3 protein. The D gene is left open where the match is weak. Rows may omit the clone size; those that give it use once, few, many or a size class.

TRBJ1-5 - TRBD1 TRBV19 TGTGCCAGTAGCAACCGCACGGGACAGGGGATTGGCGGCAATCAGCCCCAGCATTTT CASSNRTGQGIGGNQPQHF
TRBJ1-2 - - TRBV6-1 TGTGCCAGCATGGGGGAGGGGCGCGGCTACACCTTC CASMGEGRGYTF
TRBJ1-1 - - TRBV14 TGTGCCAGCAGCTTACAGAGTAACACTGAAGCTTTCTTT CASSLQSNTEAFF
TRBJ1-1 - - TRBV19 TGTGCCAGCGAACGAACTACGAACACTGAAGCTTTCTTT CASERTTNTEAFF
TRBJ2-3 few - TRBV30 TGTGCCTGGAGCTTTTCGGGTCTCCCCACAGATACGCAGTATTTT CAWSFSGLPTDTQYF
TRBJ2-3 - TRBD1 TRBV11-3 TGTGCCAGCAGCAAACAGGGGTTGTTCACAGATACGCAGTATTTT CASSKQGLFTDTQYF
TRBJ2-7 - TRBD2 TRBV9 TGTGCCAGCAGCGTTAACAGCGGGGCCAGCTACGAGCAGTACTTC CASSVNSGASYEQYF
TRBJ2-5 - TRBD2 TRBV10-3 TGTGCCATCAGCCAGAGCGGGGCGGGAGAGACCCAGTACTTC CAISQSGAGETQYF
TRBJ2-5 - TRBD2 TRBV6-1 TGTGCCACTACCACTAGCGGGAGTAAAGAGACCCAGTACTTC CATTTSGSKETQYF
TRBJ2-5 - TRBD2 TRBV9 TGTGCCAGCAGCGTAGCCCCACTAGCGGGAGGAAAGGGACAGGGGTACCAAGAGACCCAGTACTTC CASSVAPLAGGKGQGYQETQYF
TRBJ2-2 - TRBD1 TRBV23-1 TGCGCCAGCACCAAAAGACAGGGGGGGGACACCGGGGAGCTGTTTTTT CASTKRQGGDTGELFF
TRBJ1-2 few TRBD1 TRBV5-4 TGTGCCAGCAGCCTTTCGGGACAGGGTAACTATGGCTACACCTTC CASSLSGQGNYGYTF
TRBJ2-7 once - TRBV6-5 TGTGCCAGCAGTTACTCGAGGCGGCAGGGAAGAGACGAGCAGTACTTC CASSYSRRQGRDEQYF
TRBJ1-5 - TRBD1 TRBV19 TGTGCCAGTAGTCTATACAGGGGTGGCGAACAGCCCCAGCATTTT CASSLYRGGEQPQHF
TRBJ2-3 - TRBD2 TRBV2 TGTGCCAGCACGACTAGCGGCACTACGCAGTATTTT CASTTSGTTQYF
TRBJ1-4 - - TRBV28 TGTGCCAGCAGTCCTGGGGGCGGGAATGAAAAACTGTTTTTT CASSPGGGNEKLFF
TRBJ2-2 - TRBD2 TRBV28 TGTGCCAGCAACCGTTGGGAGGGAGGGCCATGGAGCGGGGAGCTGTTTTTT CASNRWEGGPWSGELFF
TRBJ2-7 - - TRBV4-2 TGTGCCAGCAGCCAAGTGGAGGCAGGACCCTACGAGCAGTACTTC CASSQVEAGPYEQYF
TRBJ2-7 - TRBD1 TRBV27 TGTGCCAGCAGCGGAAACAGGGGGCCCCCGAACTACGAGCAGTACTTC CASSGNRGPPNYEQYF
TRBJ1-1 - - TRBV6-5 TGTGCCAGCAGTTACAGGGGCCCGAACACTGAAGCTTTCTTT CASSYRGPNTEAFF
TRBJ2-2 - TRBD2 TRBV29-1 TGCAGCGTTGAACAAAAGCTAGCGGGAAGGCGTCTGTTTTTT CSVEQKLAGRRLFF
TRBJ2-2 - - TRBV19 TGTGCCAGTACGAGGATCCCCGACACCGGGGAGCTGTTTTTT CASTRIPDTGELFF
TRBJ1-2 once TRBD1 TRBV15 TGTGCCACCAGCAAAGACAGGGGCTATGGCTACACCTTC CATSKDRGYGYTF
TRBJ1-3 - - TRBV9 TGTGCCAGCAGCCCCCGAGACAGTGGAAACACCATATATTTT CASSPRDSGNTIYF
TRBJ1-2 - TRBD1 TRBV5-4 TGTGCCAGCAGCTCTTACCCGGGACAGGGGAACTATGGCTACACCTTC CASSSYPGQGNYGYTF
TRBJ2-2 few - TRBV9 TGTGCCAGCACCGTGGGGCAGTACACCGGGGAGCTGTTTTTT CASTVGQYTGELFF
TRBJ2-1 - - TRBV19 TGTGCCAGTAGCCTCCCCGGGACAAAATCCTACAATGAGCAGTTCTTC CASSLPGTKSYNEQFF
TRBJ2-1 - - TRBV14 TGTGCCAGCAGCCAAGAGTGGGACAACAATGAGCAGTTCTTC CASSQEWDNNEQFF
TRBJ2-7 - - TRBV6-5 TGTGCCAGCAGTTATACGACAACGACCGGCGAGCAGTACTTC CASSYTTTTGEQYF
TRBJ2-1 - TRBD2 TRBV5-1 TGCGCCAGCAGCTTTGGACTAGTGGGATCCAATGAGCAGTTCTTC CASSFGLVGSNEQFF
TRBJ2-5 - - TRBV27 TGTGCCAGCAGTTTTCGCGTAAAAGAGACCCAGTACTTC CASSFRVKETQYF
TRBJ1-2 - - TRBV2 TGTGCCAGCAGTGGCCAGGGGAGTATATTCAGCGATGGCTACACCTTC CASSGQGSIFSDGYTF
TRBJ1-4 - TRBD1 TRBV27 TGTGCCAGCAGTTTCGGGACAGGGCCCCCTAATGAAAAACTGTTTTTT CASSFGTGPPNEKLFF
TRBJ2-2 - - TRBV14 TGTGCCAGCAGCCAACAATACACCGGGGAGCTGTTTTTT CASSQQYTGELFF
TRBJ1-1 - - TRBV7-9 TGTGCCAGCAGGGGTTCTTGGGGGGAGAACACTGAAGCTTTCTTT CASRGSWGENTEAFF
TRBJ1-6 - - TRBV25-1 TGTGCCAGCAGAAGGAAAAGGGGGAATTCACCCCTCCACTTT CASRRKRGNSPLHF
TRBJ2-5 few - TRBV7-8 TGTGCCAGCAGCTCTCTTGAGACCCAGTACTTC CASSSLETQYF
TRBJ2-7 - - TRBV28 TGTGCCAGCACTCGGGGGTGGGGGAACTACGAGCAGTACTTC CASTRGWGNYEQYF
TRBJ2-3 - TRBD2 TRBV6-6 TGTGCCAGCAGTTACTCGAGCGGGAGAAGCACAGATACGCAGTATTTT CASSYSSGRSTDTQYF
TRBJ1-1 few - TRBV7-9 TGTGCCAGCAGCTTAGACGGTTTAGCGAACACTGAAGCTTTCTTT CASSLDGLANTEAFF
TRBJ1-3 - - TRBV7-2 TGTGCCAGCAGCCTGCAGGGCTCTGGAAACACCATATATTTT CASSLQGSGNTIYF
TRBJ2-3 - TRBD2 TRBV28 TGTGCCAGCAGGATCACCACGACTAGCGGGAGGGCCGGAATTGTGTCAGATACGCAGTATTTT CASRITTTSGRAGIVSDTQYF
TRBJ1-3 once - TRBV4-3 TGCGCCAGCAGCCAAGGCGGCGGAAACACCATATATTTT CASSQGGGNTIYF
TRBJ2-5 - - TRBV7-2 TGTGCCAGCAGCTTAGTACGGGGGGAGACCCAGTACTTC CASSLVRGETQYF
TRBJ1-3 - TRBD1 TRBV30 TGTGCCTGGAGTGTAGGGACAGGCACCTACTCCAGCTCTGGAAACACCATATATTTT CAWSVGTGTYSSSGNTIYF
TRBJ1-4 few - TRBV27 TGTGCCAGCACATGGGGGCGGCCCGACAATGAAAAACTGTTTTTT CASTWGRPDNEKLFF
TRBJ1-4 few TRBD1 TRBV4-3 TGCGCCAGCAGCCAAGTGACCGGGACAGGTCATGAAAAACTGTTTTTT CASSQVTGTGHEKLFF
TRBJ2-1 - - TRBV5-1 TGCGCCAGCAGCTTTTCCGGGTTCGGAAGTGACAATGAGCAGTTCTTC CASSFSGFGSDNEQFF
TRBJ2-7 - TRBD2 TRBV2 TGTGCCAGCAAGTTCCGACTAGCGAGCTACGAGCAGTACTTC CASKFRLASYEQYF
TRBJ2-7 - - TRBV7-8 TGTGCCAGCAGCTTTTTGTTTTTTCGGGGGAGAAACGAGCAGTACTTC CASSFLFFRGRNEQYF
TRBJ1-2 - - TRBV5-8 TGTGCCAGCAGCTTGGCCCCAGTGTATGGCTACACCTTC CASSLAPVYGYTF
TRBJ2-1 - - TRBV9 TGTGCCAGCAGCGTAGGGGGGCAACTTACGGGTGAGCAGTTCTTC CASSVGGQLTGEQFF
TRBJ2-1 - - TRBV11-1 TGTGCCAGCAGCTTAGCTCTACAGGACGTCGATGAGCAGTTCTTC CASSLALQDVDEQFF
TRBJ2-7 - - TRBV9 TGTGCCAGCAGCGCGGGACTTGAATACGAGCAGTACTTC CASSAGLEYEQYF
TRBJ2-7 once - TRBV5-1 TGCGCCAGCAGCTTGGGCTCCGGGGGAAACTACGAGCAGTACTTC CASSLGSGGNYEQYF
TRBJ2-7 - - TRBV4-2 TGTGCCAGCAGCCAAGCGGCCAGGGGTGGCGACGAGCAGTACTTC CASSQAARGGDEQYF
TRBJ2-1 - - TRBV7-2 TGTGCCAGCAGCTTATTACCCCCTAGCTCCTACAATGAGCAGTTCTTC CASSLLPPSSYNEQFF